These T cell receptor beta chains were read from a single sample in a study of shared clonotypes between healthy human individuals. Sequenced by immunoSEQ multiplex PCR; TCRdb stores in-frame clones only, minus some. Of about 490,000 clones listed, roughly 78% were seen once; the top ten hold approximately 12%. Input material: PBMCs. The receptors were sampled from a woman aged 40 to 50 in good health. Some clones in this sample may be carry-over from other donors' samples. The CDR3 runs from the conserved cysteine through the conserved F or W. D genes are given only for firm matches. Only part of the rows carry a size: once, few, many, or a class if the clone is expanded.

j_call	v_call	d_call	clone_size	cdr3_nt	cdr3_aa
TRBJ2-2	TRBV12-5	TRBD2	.	TGTGCTAGTGGTTTGATGAAGGGACTAGCGGGAGAGACCGGGGAGCTGTTTTTT	CASGLMKGLAGETGELFF
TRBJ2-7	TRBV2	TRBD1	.	TGTGCCAGCAGTTTACGGGACAGGGAAACTAACTACGAGCAGTACTTC	CASSLRDRETNYEQYF
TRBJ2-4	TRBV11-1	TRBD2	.	TGTGCCAGCAGCTTACGGGAGGTTGTAGCCAAAAACATTCAGTACTTC	CASSLREVVAKNIQYF
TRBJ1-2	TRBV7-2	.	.	TGTGCCAGCAGCTTAGGCACTACGACCTTTAACTATGGCTACACCTTC	CASSLGTTTFNYGYTF
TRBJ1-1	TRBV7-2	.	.	TGTGCCAGCAGCCAACTCGCCGGTCAGCTGAACACTGAAGCTTTCTTT	CASSQLAGQLNTEAFF
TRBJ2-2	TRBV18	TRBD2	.	TGTGCCAGCTCCCCGGGGAGGGGTGCGAACACCGGGGAGCTGTTTTTT	CASSPGRGANTGELFF
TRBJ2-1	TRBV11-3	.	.	TGTGCCAGCGGGAAGTCTTACAATGAGCAGTTCTTC	CASGKSYNEQFF
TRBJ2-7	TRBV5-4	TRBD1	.	TGTGCCAGCAGCGACAGGGGGGAGAGCTCCTACGAGCAGTACTTC	CASSDRGESSYEQYF
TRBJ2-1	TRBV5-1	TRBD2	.	TGCGCCAGCAGCTTGCTGCTAGCGGGAGGTGAGGTCTACAATGAGCAGTTCTTC	CASSLLLAGGEVYNEQFF
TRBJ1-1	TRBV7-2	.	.	TGTGCCAGCAGCTTAAGGGCTCAACAGGTCCAGGGTAGCACTGAAGCTTTCTTT	CASSLRAQQVQGSTEAFF
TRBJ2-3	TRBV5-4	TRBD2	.	TGTGCCAGCAGCAAACCGGCCGGGACTAGAGCTAGCACAGATACGCAGTATTTT	CASSKPAGTRASTDTQYF
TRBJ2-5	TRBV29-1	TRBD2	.	TGCAGCGTTGAAATTACTAGCGGGGGCACAGAGGAGACCCAGTACTTC	CSVEITSGGTEETQYF
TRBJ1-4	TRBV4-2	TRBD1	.	TGTGCCAGCAGCCACCCCGGACAGGTTGAAAAACTGTTTTTT	CASSHPGQVEKLFF
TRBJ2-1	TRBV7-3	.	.	TGTGCCAGCAGCTTGGGGCGGGGCCGAGCCGCCAATGAGCAGTTCTTC	CASSLGRGRAANEQFF
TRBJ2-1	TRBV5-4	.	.	TGTGCCAGCAGCTTGGAGGGAGGCTACAATGAGCAGTTCTTC	CASSLEGGYNEQFF
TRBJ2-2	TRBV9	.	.	TGTGCCAGCAGCGTAGGGGGTAGCGGGAACACCGGGGAGCTGTTTTTT	CASSVGGSGNTGELFF
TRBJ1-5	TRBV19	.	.	TGTGCCTCTAGGGGCAGGGAGAAGTCCAGCAATCAGCCCCAGCATTTT	CASRGREKSSNQPQHF
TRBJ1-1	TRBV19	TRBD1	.	TGTGCCAGTAGTACCCTACAGGGGGCGCAAGACACTGAAGCTTTCTTT	CASSTLQGAQDTEAFF
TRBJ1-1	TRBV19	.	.	TGTGCCAGTAGTATTTCGCGACAGACTGAAGCTTTCTTT	CASSISRQTEAFF
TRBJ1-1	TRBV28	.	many	TGTGCCACCATTGTTGGGGGACATAACACTGAAGCTTTCTTT	CATIVGGHNTEAFF
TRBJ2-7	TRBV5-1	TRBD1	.	TGCGCCAGCAGCGGGGGGACAGGGTCACAGCGGGAGCAGTACTTC	CASSGGTGSQREQYF
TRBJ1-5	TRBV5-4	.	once	TGTGCCAGCAGCCGGGCGGGGGAAAATCAGCCCCAGCATTTT	CASSRAGENQPQHF
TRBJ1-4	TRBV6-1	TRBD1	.	TGTGCCAGCGGCAGAGGGGACAGGGTTTATGAAAAACTGTTTTTT	CASGRGDRVYEKLFF
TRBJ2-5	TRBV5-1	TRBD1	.	TGCGCCAGCAGCTTCGGACAGGACCAAGAGACCCAGTACTTC	CASSFGQDQETQYF
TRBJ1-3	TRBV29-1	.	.	TGCAGCGTCTTACTCCCGGGAAGAAACACCATATATTTT	CSVLLPGRNTIYF
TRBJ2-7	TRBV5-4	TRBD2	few	TGTGCCAGCAGCTTGGACGGGAGGGGTTACGAGCAGTACTTC	CASSLDGRGYEQYF
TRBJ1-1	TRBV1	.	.	TGCACCAGCAGCCAAAGACACGGTCCCGCCATGAACACTGAAGCTTTCTTT	CTSSQRHGPAMNTEAFF
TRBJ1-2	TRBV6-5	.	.	TGTGCCAGCAGTTACTCGGCAGGGGCAAACTATGGCTACACCTTC	CASSYSAGANYGYTF
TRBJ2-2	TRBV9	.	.	TGTGCCAGCAGCATCGGGGGAAACACCAACACCGGGGAGCTGTTTTTT	CASSIGGNTNTGELFF
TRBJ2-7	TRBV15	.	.	TGTGCCACCAGCAGAGATCCCTCGAATCGGTACGAGCAGTACTTC	CATSRDPSNRYEQYF
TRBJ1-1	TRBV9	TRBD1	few	TGTGCCAGCAGCGTAGGCGGGACAGGGGGCACTGAAGCTTTCTTT	CASSVGGTGGTEAFF
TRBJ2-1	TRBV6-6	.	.	TGTGCCAGCAGCATCAGAGAGGGGGGAACCTACAATGAGCAGTTCTTC	CASSIREGGTYNEQFF
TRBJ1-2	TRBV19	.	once	TGTGCCAGTAGTAAGTCAGGCAGCAGCTACACCTTC	CASSKSGSSYTF
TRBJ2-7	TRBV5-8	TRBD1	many	TGTGCCAGCCCACCTTCGCGGGACAGGAACTACGAGCAGTACTTC	CASPPSRDRNYEQYF
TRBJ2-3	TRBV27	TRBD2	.	TGTGCCAGCAGTTTATCCATGAGGGAGGGCCCCCGGGTTGCAGATACGCAGTATTTT	CASSLSMREGPRVADTQYF
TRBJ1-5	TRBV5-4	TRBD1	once	TGTGCCAGCAGCTTGACAGGGGGGAATAGCAATCAGCCCCAGCATTTT	CASSLTGGNSNQPQHF
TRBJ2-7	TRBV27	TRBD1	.	TGTGCCAGCAGCTCCCGGACAGGGGTATACGAGCAGTACTTC	CASSSRTGVYEQYF
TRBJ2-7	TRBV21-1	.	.	TGTGCCAGCAGCAATCTACCGAGGGCAGGCCAGGCCGACGAGCAGTACTTC	CASSNLPRAGQADEQYF
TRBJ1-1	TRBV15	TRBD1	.	TGTGCCACCAGCAGGATTACTGGACAGGGGGCTAAAGCTTTCTTT	CATSRITGQGAKAFF
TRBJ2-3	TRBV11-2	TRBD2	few	TGTGCCAGCAGCTTACGCGGCGGGGGGGGGACAGATACGCAGTATTTT	CASSLRGGGGTDTQYF
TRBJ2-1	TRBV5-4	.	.	TGTGCCAGCAGCTTGAGCCGGGCAAGGAGTGAGCAGTTCTTC	CASSLSRARSEQFF
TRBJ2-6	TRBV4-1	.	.	TGCGCCAGCAGCCCCCGGGACACTATCTCTGGGGCCAACGTCCTGACTTTC	CASSPRDTISGANVLTF
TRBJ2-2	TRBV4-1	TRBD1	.	TGCGCCAGCAGCCAAGCACAGGGGGCGCGGGGGGAGCTGTTTTTT	CASSQAQGARGELFF
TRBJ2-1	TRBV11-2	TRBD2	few	TGTGCCAGCAGCTTACGGGGAAGCGGGAGGTACAATGAGCAGTTCTTC	CASSLRGSGRYNEQFF
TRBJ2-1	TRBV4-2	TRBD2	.	TGTGCCAGCAGCCAAGTTGGGACTAGCGGTTACAATGAGCAGTTCTTC	CASSQVGTSGYNEQFF
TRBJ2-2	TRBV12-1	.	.	TGTGCCAGCAGCTGCAGGGGGGCCGGGGAGCTGTTTTTT	CASSCRGAGELFF
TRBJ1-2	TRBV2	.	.	TGTGCCAGCTCCGGACAGCTGGGAGATGGCTACACCTTC	CASSGQLGDGYTF
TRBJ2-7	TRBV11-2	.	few	TGTGCCAGCAGCTTCAACAAGCCCTACGAGCAGTACTTC	CASSFNKPYEQYF
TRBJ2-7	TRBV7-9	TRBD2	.	TGTGCCAGCAGCCACGGGACTAGCGGGAGCTACGAGCAGTACTTC	CASSHGTSGSYEQYF
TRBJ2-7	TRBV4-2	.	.	TGTGCCAGCAGCCAAGGGGACGGCCCTACGACTGAGCAGTACTTC	CASSQGDGPTTEQYF